This T cell receptor (beta chain) is drawn from a study of shared clonotypes between healthy human individuals. The wider study: Each donor contributed plates that comprised three CD4 naive, three CD4 memory, two CD8 naive and one CD8 memory.

General study findings and limits: Against clonotypes common to all four donors, non-shared ones had lower generation probabilities.

Using immunoSEQ multiplex PCR, the repertoire was profiled, and TCRdb retains in-frame clones only, with some absent. In the table there are over 2 million clones, about nine tenths of which are singletons. Germline-derived CDR1 and CDR2 are DFQATT and SNEGSKA (reference sequence). V was shortened by 3 bases and J by 7 bases, with 9 bases between the two germline ends. CDR3 length: 11 amino acids. This clone was seen a handful of times. Its antigen is still unknown. This clonotype was sampled from a man younger than 35 in good health. Some clones in this sample may be carry-over from other donors' samples. The chain employs TRBV20-1 and TRBJ1-2, with D maybe TRBD1 (6 bases). Sequencing was done on a sample of naive CD4+ T cells from PBMCs. Described subset: CD45RA+ positively selected. CDR3 coding DNA: TGCAGTGCTAGCGCAGGGGTTGGCTACACCTTC. Residues: CSASAGVGYTF.